Following are 18 T cell receptor beta chains from one sample sequenced in a study of T-cell memory formation after mild COVID-19. MiXCR, run by TCRdb on the 5' RACE reads, gives a single entry per CDR3 protein. The table records approximately 190,000 distinct CDR3 sequences, approximately 16% of them present only once. The sequencing sample was made of PBMCs or a T cell subset sorted from them (not recorded which). The receptors were sampled from an adult woman who had mild COVID-19 (a few samples of this study predate the infection). Cell type and time point are not known.

V is TRBV7-2 and J is TRBJ2-7; 9 nucleotides match TRBD2. The germline CDR1 and CDR2 sequences are SGHTA and FQGNSA. CDR3 length: 16 amino acids. J was trimmed by 2 bases and V by 4 bases; bases with no gene match: 9. The CDR3 sequence: CASSSYLAGLTYEQYF. In DNA form, the CDR3 reads TGTGCCAGCAGCTCCTACCTAGCGGGGCTAACCTACGAGCAGTACTTC.

In DNA, the CDR3 is TGCGCCAGCAGCTGGGGAGGACCCTACATGGGGGAGCTGTTTTTT. This gives the protein CASSWGGPYMGELFF. V and J are TRBV5-1 and TRBJ2-2, with D tentatively TRBD2 (6 bases). The V gene lost 3 bases and the J gene lost 8 bases, with 17 bases spanning the gap. The CDR3 loop spans 15 amino acids. Germline assignment: CDR1 SGHRS and CDR2 YFSETQ.

This clonotype turned up a few times. The chain uses TRBV5-1 and TRBJ2-7, with D possibly TRBD1 on 6 matching bases. Trimming removed 0 bases from V and 0 bases from J, with 10 bases in between. CDR1 SGHRS and CDR2 YFSETQ come from the germline V gene. The CDR3 runs to 15 residues. DNA of the CDR3: TGCGCCAGCAGCTTGGGGACAGTAAACTCCTACGAGCAGTACTTC. This gives the protein CASSLGTVNSYEQYF.

The genes are TRBV5-4 and TRBJ1-2, with D maybe TRBD1 (5 bases). The CDR3 loop spans 14 amino acids. Germline V gene lookup returns CDR1 SGHNT and CDR2 YYREEE (reference sequence). The V end was cut by 2 bases, the J end by 8 bases, with 16 bases between. The CDR3 DNA is TGTGCCAGCAGCTTTATAGACAGTCTGGCGGGCTACACCTTC. Translating gives CASSFIDSLAGYTF. The full variable domain, completed using reference TRBV5-4 and TRBJ1-2, is ETGVTQSPTHLIKTRGQQVTLRCSSQSGHNTVSWYQQALGQGPQFIFQYYREEENGRGNFPPRFSGLQFPNYSSELNVNALELDDSALYLCASSFIDSLAGYTFGSGTRLTVV.

This clonotype turned up a few times. The CDR3 DNA reads TGTGCCAGCTCACTTATCCTAGCGAGATCCTCCTACGAGCAGTACTTC. Its translation: CASSLILARSSYEQYF. This chain connects TRBV18 to TRBJ2-7, with D maybe TRBD2 (6 bases). The germline V and J ends were trimmed by 4 bases and 0 bases, with 16 bases remaining between them. The CDR3 contains 16 residues. CDR1 and CDR2 from the germline V gene are KGHSH and LQKENI.

The chain employs TRBV12-3 or TRBV12-4 and TRBJ1-1, with TRBD1 as a possible D gene (5 bases). Trimming took off 7 bases at V and 5 bases at J, with 17 bases between the two ends. The CDR3 is made up of 14 amino acids. The CDR3 DNA sequence: TGTGCCAGCACTAAAGGACTCAAGGGGACTGAAGCTTTCTTT. Protein sequence: CASTKGLKGTEAFF.

This clonotype was recorded at least ten times. V is TRBV5-1 and J is TRBJ2-1, with TRBD1 identical over 8 bases. The CDR3 runs 16 residues. The junction had 4 bases not matched to a gene; V was cut back by 0 bases and J by 2 bases. Germline V gives CDR1 SGHRS, CDR2 YFSETQ. The DNA for the CDR3 is TGCGCCAGCAGCTTGGTAGGACAGGGACCCTACAATGAGCAGTTCTTC. Translation: CASSLVGQGPYNEQFF.

The table lists this clonotype with many counts. The chain recombines TRBV24-1 with TRBJ2-1; 7 bases map to TRBD2. CDR3 length: 14 residues. Trimming took 9 bases from V and 10 from J; bases not matched to a gene: 14. Germline V gene sequence: CDR1 KGHDR, CDR2 SFDVKD. CDR3 loop: CATERDGGRREQFF. The CDR3 DNA sequence: TGTGCCACCGAGCGGGACGGGGGAAGGCGGGAGCAGTTCTTC.

This clonotype has only a few counts. The chain has TRBV6-6 and TRBJ1-5; 8 bases fit TRBD1. The CDR3 covers 14 residues. The trim removed 6 bases at V and 3 bases at J, leaving 4 bases unmatched. The germline gives CDR1 MNHNY, CDR2 SVGAGI (reference sequence). CDR3 sequence (DNA): TGTGCCAGCAGAATGGGACAGGCCAATCAGCCCCAGCATTTT. This gives the protein CASRMGQANQPQHF.

This clonotype was detected only a few times. The chain employs TRBV6-1 and TRBJ2-3; D possibly corresponds to TRBD2 (5 bases). Between the trimmed V and J ends, which lost 8 bases and 0 bases, there was a span of 15 bases. This CDR3 comprises 15 residues. Germline CDR1 reads MNHNS; CDR2 reads SASEGT. The CDR3 DNA reads as TGTGCCAGCTTTGAGACACGGACTAGCACAGATACGCAGTATTTT. This encodes CASFETRTSTDTQYF.

The chain couples TRBV7-2 to TRBJ1-2, with no clear D. V lost 1 base and J 2 bases, leaving 14 bases between the germline ends. From germline, CDR1 is SGHTA and CDR2 FQGNSA. This CDR3 has 16 residues. CDR3 nucleotide sequence: TGTGCCAGCAGCTTAGTATCTTGGGGTATCAACTATGGCTACACCTTC. Its protein is CASSLVSWGINYGYTF.

This chain connects TRBV6-4 to TRBJ2-2; TRBD2 matches 10 bases. The CDR3 is 17 amino acids. Germline CDR1 is MRHNA and CDR2 is SNTAGT. Trimming at V came to 5 bases and at J to 1 base, leaving 7 bases not matched to a gene. For the CDR3, the DNA is TGTGCCAGCAGTTCCCGATCTAGCGGGAGGAACACCGGGGAGCTGTTTTTT. Residues: CASSSRSSGRNTGELFF.

CDR3 region: CASSSGLAPDTQYF. CDR3 DNA sequence: TGTGCCAGCAGTTCCGGACTAGCCCCGGATACGCAGTATTTT. The chain combines TRBV7-3 with TRBJ2-3; 8 bases align to TRBD2. V lost 6 bases and J lost 6; bases outside the gene matches: 8. The CDR3 loop spans 14 amino acids. Germline V CDR1 and CDR2: SGHTA, FQGTGA.

This clonotype came up many times. The chain uses TRBV20-1 and TRBJ1-6; D is possibly TRBD1 (6 bases). The CDR3 contains 15 residues. The ends were cut back, 4 bases at V and 0 bases at J, with 10 bases in the middle. CDR1 is DFQATT and CDR2 is SNEGSKA in the germline V gene (reference sequence). The CDR3 DNA follows: TGCAGTGCTAAGGACAGAGGCTCCTATAATTCACCCCTCCACTTT. Protein: CSAKDRGSYNSPLHF.

The CDR3 loop reads CASSDRQNTEAFF. The CDR3 region has the DNA TGTGCCAGCAGCGACAGGCAAAACACTGAAGCTTTCTTT. The gene calls are TRBV12-3 or TRBV12-4 and TRBJ1-1, with a tentative D call TRBD1 (6 bases). The CDR3 totals 13 residues. V gave up 6 bases and J gave up 2 bases, with 10 bases separating them.

The sample holds a few counts of this clonotype. The chain couples TRBV25-1 to TRBJ2-7, with 9 bases fitting TRBD1. V lost 2 bases to trimming and J lost 5 bases; unmatched junction nucleotides: 13. The V gene's germline CDR1 is MGHDK and CDR2 SYGVNS. The CDR3 extends over 17 amino acids. The CDR3 DNA reads as TGTGCCAGCAGTGAAACCCCGGGGACAGGGCGGGTAAACGAGCAGTACTTC. Translated: CASSETPGTGRVNEQYF.

The CDR3 DNA follows: TGTGCCAGCAGCGCCGGGACAGGGACACATGAGCAGTTCTTC. It specifies CASSAGTGTHEQFF. The chain joins TRBV7-3 to TRBJ2-1, with 9 bases lining up with TRBD1. The ends lost 5 bases at V and 8 bases at J; junction bases unmatched: 7. CDR1 is SGHTA, CDR2 FQGTGA, per germline. The CDR3 length is 14 residues.

The chain carries TRBV6-2 or TRBV6-3 and TRBJ1-1, with D possibly being TRBD1 (5 bases). Germline V CDR1 and CDR2: MNHEY, SVGEGT. This CDR3 is built from 12 residues. Trimming cost V 6 bases and J 11 bases, with 16 bases left between them. The DNA for the CDR3 is TGTGCCAGCAGGAGGGGCAATTCAAGGGCTTTCTTT. Translation: CASRRGNSRAFF.